This T cell receptor (beta chain) originates from a study of blood T cell repertoires in COVID-19. Across the whole study: Researchers got acute and convalescent COVID-19 samples from the United States, Italy and Spain. The cDNA or gDNA used as material had been derived from T cells, B-cell-depleted T cells, or PBMCs.

Per the original methods: The assay estimated nucleated cells by amplifying reference gene primers. This table comes from immunoSEQ multiplex PCR, and its TCRdb copy is limited to in-frame clones, with some not included. From that table come the V and J calls and clone size; the DNA was used to work out D and trimming. Of 83,000 or so clones listed, 82% are singletons. This CDR3 is built from 14 residues. Germline V gene data show CDR1 as LGHDT and CDR2 as YNNKEL (reference sequence). V was clipped by 2 bases and J by 8 bases, with 12 bases between them. The specimen was peripheral blood. V gene TRBV3-1 (or the pseudogene TRBV3-2) combines with J gene TRBJ1-4; perhaps TRBD1 as D (6 bases). The clonotype comes from a human donor in a cohort sampled during active COVID-19. DNA for the CDR3: TGTGCCAGCAGCCAAATGCCAGGGGAGGAAAAACTGTTTTTT. This sequence encodes CASSQMPGEEKLFF.